A selection of T cell receptor beta chains follows, all from one sample in a study of molecular identifiers for immune sequencing clone quantification. From the PCR reads, TCRdb called clonotypes with MiXCR, one entry per CDR3 protein. The data contain roughly 630,000 distinct CDR3 sequences, roughly 27% of them singletons. The sequenced sample consisted of naive CD8+ T cells from blood, with Jurkat cell RNA spiked in. These receptor sequences come from a human donor in good health. Some libraries in this study had Jurkat cell RNA spiked in. Each CDR3 is given with its conserved first and last residue. Each record gives: J gene, D gene, V gene, clone size, CDR3 protein, CDR3 DNA. The D gene is left open where the match is weak. Size values are once, few and many counts, or a class for expanded clones, and some rows have none.

J: TRBJ2-7
D: .
V: TRBV13
size: many
CDR3: CASSPEEGEQYF
DNA: TGTGCCAGCAGCCCAGAGGAGGGCGAGCAGTACTTC

J: TRBJ2-3
D: TRBD1
V: TRBV28
size: many
CDR3: CASRSGTEGTDTQYF
DNA: TGTGCCAGCAGATCCGGGACAGAGGGCACAGATACGCAGTATTTT

J: TRBJ1-1
D: .
V: TRBV19
size: few
CDR3: CASSIPGPTEAFF
DNA: TGTGCCAGTAGTATTCCCGGCCCCACTGAAGCTTTCTTT

J: TRBJ2-1
D: .
V: TRBV6-5
size: few
CDR3: CASSYSKWDKYNEQFF
DNA: TGTGCCAGCAGTTACTCGAAATGGGACAAATACAATGAGCAGTTCTTC

J: TRBJ2-6
D: TRBD1
V: TRBV7-6
size: few
CDR3: CASSSGQASGANVLTF
DNA: TGTGCCAGCAGCTCGGGACAGGCGTCTGGGGCCAACGTCCTGACTTTC

J: TRBJ2-7
D: TRBD1
V: TRBV12-3/TRBV12-4
size: few
CDR3: CASTSPGQAYEQYF
DNA: TGTGCCAGCACTTCCCCCGGACAGGCCTACGAGCAGTACTTC

J: TRBJ1-2
D: .
V: TRBV7-9
size: .
CDR3: CASSSGRVYGYTF
DNA: TGTGCCAGCAGCTCCGGACGGGTCTATGGCTACACCTTC

J: TRBJ2-3
D: TRBD2
V: TRBV7-2
size: many
CDR3: CASSFHDSGVDTDTQYF
DNA: TGTGCCAGCAGCTTTCACGATAGCGGGGTCGACACAGATACGCAGTATTTT

J: TRBJ2-3
D: TRBD1
V: TRBV5-3
size: .
CDR3: CARSYTLQGADTQYF
DNA: TGTGCCCGCAGCTACACCTTACAGGGGGCTGATACGCAGTATTTT

J: TRBJ1-5
D: .
V: TRBV20-1
size: many
CDR3: CSALGVLPQYSNQPQHF
DNA: TGCAGTGCTTTGGGGGTATTGCCCCAATATAGCAATCAGCCCCAGCATTTT

J: TRBJ2-7
D: TRBD1
V: TRBV7-9
size: few
CDR3: CASSLKGAREQYF
DNA: TGTGCCAGCAGCTTAAAGGGGGCGAGAGAGCAGTACTTC

J: TRBJ2-7
D: .
V: TRBV7-9
size: .
CDR3: CASSLAGLGDYEQYF
DNA: TGTGCCAGCAGCTTAGCGGGGTTAGGGGACTACGAGCAGTACTTC

J: TRBJ2-3
D: .
V: TRBV27
size: many
CDR3: CASSLGARAGTDTQYF
DNA: TGTGCCAGCAGTTTAGGTGCGAGAGCTGGCACAGATACGCAGTATTTT

J: TRBJ1-2
D: .
V: TRBV20-1
size: many
CDR3: CSARSETNYGYTF
DNA: TGCAGTGCTAGATCAGAAACTAACTATGGCTACACCTTC

J: TRBJ2-2
D: TRBD1
V: TRBV29-1
size: many
CDR3: CSVEGQGANTGELFF
DNA: TGCAGCGTTGAGGGACAGGGAGCGAACACCGGGGAGCTGTTTTTT

J: TRBJ1-2
D: TRBD1
V: TRBV12-5
size: many
CDR3: CASGLDRGFNYGYTF
DNA: TGTGCTAGTGGTTTGGACAGGGGTTTTAACTATGGCTACACCTTC

J: TRBJ2-7
D: .
V: TRBV21-1
size: many
CDR3: CASSHRDRGPEQYF
DNA: TGTGCCAGCAGCCACCGGGACAGGGGGCCTGAGCAGTACTTC

J: TRBJ1-4
D: .
V: TRBV7-9
size: few
CDR3: CASSLVNEKLFF
DNA: TGTGCCAGCAGCTTGGTGAATGAAAAACTGTTTTTT

J: TRBJ2-7
D: TRBD1
V: TRBV19
size: few
CDR3: CASSPIGTGFYEQYF
DNA: TGTGCCAGTAGTCCGATAGGGACAGGGTTCTACGAGCAGTACTTC

J: TRBJ2-3
D: TRBD1
V: TRBV11-2
size: many
CDR3: CASGQGTASTDTQYF
DNA: TGTGCCAGCGGACAAGGGACAGCCAGCACAGATACGCAGTATTTT

J: TRBJ2-2
D: .
V: TRBV7-3
size: few
CDR3: CASSPNSNTGELFF
DNA: TGTGCCAGCAGCCCCAACTCAAACACCGGGGAGCTGTTTTTT

J: TRBJ2-1
D: .
V: TRBV11-1
size: few
CDR3: CASSVISYNEQFF
DNA: TGTGCCAGCAGCGTCATCTCCTACAATGAGCAGTTCTTC

J: TRBJ2-7
D: TRBD2
V: TRBV7-9
size: .
CDR3: CASSPTSGHREQYF
DNA: TGTGCCAGCAGCCCTACTAGCGGGCATCGGGAGCAGTACTTC

J: TRBJ2-3
D: TRBD2
V: TRBV29-1
size: many
CDR3: CSVEGMGLAGFDTQYF
DNA: TGCAGCGTTGAAGGGATGGGACTAGCGGGATTCGATACGCAGTATTTT

J: TRBJ1-2
D: TRBD1
V: TRBV2
size: few
CDR3: CASRMGQGLYYGYTF
DNA: TGTGCCAGCAGAATGGGACAGGGACTTTACTATGGCTACACCTTC

J: TRBJ2-2
D: TRBD1
V: TRBV23-1
size: many
CDR3: CASRIRDRGTGELFF
DNA: TGCGCCAGCAGGATCCGGGACAGAGGCACCGGGGAGCTGTTTTTT

J: TRBJ2-7
D: .
V: TRBV28
size: .
CDR3: CASSFDTNIYEQYF
DNA: TGTGCCAGCAGTTTCGACACAAATATCTACGAGCAGTACTTC

J: TRBJ2-6
D: .
V: TRBV12-3/TRBV12-4
size: many
CDR3: CASSPAGANVLTF
DNA: TGTGCCAGCAGTCCTGCTGGGGCCAACGTCCTGACTTTC

J: TRBJ2-2
D: TRBD1
V: TRBV28
size: .
CDR3: CASVGQGDTGELFF
DNA: TGTGCCAGCGTAGGACAGGGGGACACCGGGGAGCTGTTTTTT

J: TRBJ2-2
D: .
V: TRBV6-6
size: .
CDR3: CASSYSQRANTGALFF
DNA: TGTGCCAGCAGTTATAGCCAGAGAGCGAACACCGGGGCGCTATTTTTT

J: TRBJ1-2
D: TRBD1
V: TRBV4-1
size: few
CDR3: CASSQPQGNYGYTF
DNA: TGCGCCAGCAGCCAACCACAGGGGAACTATGGCTACACCTTC

J: TRBJ2-3
D: .
V: TRBV4-3
size: many
CDR3: CASSPLGGTDTQYF
DNA: TGCGCCAGCAGCCCACTCGGTGGCACAGATACGCAGTATTTT

J: TRBJ1-1
D: .
V: TRBV4-1
size: .
CDR3: CASSLGQPMSTEAFF
DNA: TGCGCCAGCAGCCTCGGACAGCCCATGAGCACTGAAGCTTTCTTT

J: TRBJ2-5
D: TRBD1
V: TRBV27
size: .
CDR3: CASSGDRQETQYF
DNA: TGTGCCAGCAGCGGGGACAGACAAGAGACCCAGTACTTC

J: TRBJ1-2
D: .
V: TRBV15
size: .
CDR3: CATSGAGANYGYTF
DNA: TGTGCCACCTCAGGGGCGGGGGCAAACTATGGCTACACCTTC

J: TRBJ2-1
D: .
V: TRBV19
size: many
CDR3: CASSIGQGSYNEQFF
DNA: TGTGCCAGTAGTATAGGCCAGGGGTCCTACAATGAGCAGTTCTTC

J: TRBJ2-4
D: TRBD1
V: TRBV12-3/TRBV12-4
size: many
CDR3: CASSFTSTGGDIQYF
DNA: TGTGCCAGCAGTTTCACCTCTACAGGGGGTGACATTCAGTACTTC

J: TRBJ1-5
D: .
V: TRBV7-2
size: .
CDR3: CASSLEPGWAMDQPQHF
DNA: TGTGCCAGCAGCTTAGAACCGGGGTGGGCTATGGATCAGCCCCAGCATTTT

J: TRBJ2-2
D: .
V: TRBV20-1
size: few
CDR3: CSAREAGINTGELFF
DNA: TGCAGTGCTAGAGAGGCAGGGATTAACACCGGGGAGCTGTTTTTT

J: TRBJ1-2
D: .
V: TRBV28
size: many
CDR3: CASSLSGGHYGYTF
DNA: TGTGCCAGCAGTTTAAGTGGGGGACACTATGGCTACACCTTC

J: TRBJ2-3
D: TRBD2
V: TRBV7-2
size: many
CDR3: CASSSNGLAGGVRITDTQYF
DNA: TGTGCCAGCAGCTCCAACGGACTAGCGGGAGGGGTCAGAATCACAGATACGCAGTATTTT

J: TRBJ2-7
D: .
V: TRBV10-3
size: .
CDR3: CAITGAPGYEQYF
DNA: TGTGCCATCACCGGCGCCCCAGGGTACGAGCAGTACTTC

J: TRBJ2-3
D: TRBD1
V: TRBV20-1
size: few
CDR3: CSDGTGVPSSTDTQYF
DNA: TGCAGTGATGGGACAGGGGTTCCCTCTAGCACAGATACGCAGTATTTT

J: TRBJ1-1
D: .
V: TRBV10-3
size: few
CDR3: CAISLTATTEAFF
DNA: TGTGCCATCAGCCTGACAGCAACCACTGAAGCTTTCTTT

J: TRBJ2-7
D: .
V: TRBV9
size: many
CDR3: CASSLRRDSAWMEQYF
DNA: TGTGCCAGCAGCCTCCGGAGGGACAGCGCCTGGATGGAGCAGTACTTC

J: TRBJ2-7
D: .
V: TRBV29-1
size: many
CDR3: CSVVAWAGLGSEQYF
DNA: TGCAGCGTTGTAGCTTGGGCAGGGTTGGGCTCCGAGCAGTACTTC

J: TRBJ2-5
D: TRBD2
V: TRBV20-1
size: many
CDR3: CSARTSGVQETQYF
DNA: TGCAGTGCTCGGACTAGCGGGGTACAAGAGACCCAGTACTTC

J: TRBJ2-5
D: TRBD2
V: TRBV6-5
size: many
CDR3: CASSYSGTSGQETQYF
DNA: TGTGCCAGCAGTTACTCCGGGACTAGCGGCCAAGAGACCCAGTACTTC

J: TRBJ2-7
D: .
V: TRBV19
size: few
CDR3: CASSIGGMRGGYEQYF
DNA: TGTGCCAGTAGTATTGGCGGGATGAGGGGCGGCTACGAGCAGTACTTC

J: TRBJ2-1
D: .
V: TRBV27
size: few
CDR3: CASSLGVQQEQFF
DNA: TGTGCCAGCAGTTTAGGGGTCCAGCAAGAGCAGTTCTTC

J: TRBJ2-7
D: TRBD2
V: TRBV20-1
size: many
CDR3: CSARPGTRGSYEQYF
DNA: TGCAGTGCTCGACCTGGGACTAGAGGATCCTACGAGCAGTACTTC

J: TRBJ2-1
D: .
V: TRBV19
size: .
CDR3: CASSIGTNEQFF
DNA: TGTGCCAGTAGTATTGGGACCAATGAGCAGTTCTTC